This passage covers 29 T cell receptor beta chains from one sample sequenced in a study of regulatory T cells in long-lasting Graves disease. Construction of TCR beta libraries relied on iRepertoire HTBI primers and on Arm-PCR targeting CDR3 regions. Each CDR3 protein is one row after TCRdb ran MiXCR on the multiplex PCR reads. Of 450,000 to 650,000 distinct CDR3 sequences listed, roughly 15% are singletons. Documented time point: newly diagnosed GD, antithyroid drugs for less than 3 months. The TCR library used RNA extracted from PBMCs. These same data were also listed under a study on T cells in Graves' hyperthyroidism and ophthalmopathy.

The sequencing here drew on peripheral blood mononuclear cells (PBMCs), taken at new diagnosis, from a patient treated with antithyroid drugs. The receptors were gathered from a middle-aged woman with Graves disease.

A word on this clonotype: A much larger clone is a single base away; this may be a read error. A read error is likely, as this CDR3 ends without the conserved phenylalanine or tryptophan. The chain uses TRBV30 and TRBJ2-1; 7 bases agree with TRBD2. The length of the CDR3 is 15 residues. Germline lookup yields CDR1 GTSNPN and CDR2 SVGIG (reference sequence). After removal of 2 bases from V and 7 bases from J, the junction contained 11 bases not matched to a gene. In DNA form, the CDR3 reads TGTGCCTGGAGTCCGCCGGGGGGTTATGTAAATGAGCAGTTCTTA. Amino acid sequence: CAWSPPGGYVNEQFL.

The CDR3, as DNA: TGTGCCATCAGTGAGCCGGGACAGGCCCTAGGGGCCAACGTCCTGACTTTC. It yields the protein CAISEPGQALGANVLTF. V gene TRBV10-3 combines with J gene TRBJ2-6, with 8 bases lining up with TRBD1. The CDR3 has 17 amino acids. V gave up 2 bases and J gave up 4 bases; unmatched junction bases: 7. Germline CDR1 ENHRY, CDR2 SYGVKD.

This clonotype was counted only a few times. V gene TRBV29-1 combines with J gene TRBJ2-5; 13 bases align to TRBD2. This CDR3 is 15 amino acids long. CDR1 and CDR2 (germline): SQVTM, ANQGSEA. Trimming at V came to 6 bases and at J to 5 bases, leaving 9 bases not matched to a gene. The CDR3 reads CSVSGTSGVFETQYF. Written as DNA, the CDR3 is TGCAGCGTCTCAGGGACTAGCGGGGTATTCGAGACCCAGTACTTC.

This clonotype was counted a few times. This chain connects TRBV11-2 to TRBJ1-1, with no clear D. Germline CDR1 is SGHAT and CDR2 is FQNNGV. V lost 7 bases and J lost 5, with 11 bases in between. The CDR3 consists of 12 residues. Here the CDR3 reads CASIYLGTEAFF. The CDR3 coding sequence is TGTGCCAGCATCTACCTCGGAACTGAAGCTTTCTTT.

The V and J genes are TRBV6-1 and TRBJ1-5; TRBD1 matches at 8 bases. After removal of 7 bases from V and 5 bases from J, the junction contained 10 bases not matched to a gene. The CDR3 is 15 residues long. From germline, CDR1 is MNHNS and CDR2 SASEGT. CDR3 protein: CASNLDDRGDQPQHF. Written as DNA, the CDR3 is TGTGCCAGCAATCTAGATGACAGGGGTGATCAGCCCCAGCATTTT.

The table lists this clonotype with many counts. V gene TRBV3-1 combines with J gene TRBJ2-1; D is perhaps TRBD2 (5 bases). V was trimmed by 4 bases and J by 5 bases, leaving 15 bases between them. The CDR3 extends over 15 amino acids. Germline V gives CDR1 LGHDT, CDR2 YNNKEL (reference sequence). CDR3 amino acids: CASSPSWAGNNEQFF. The CDR3 region has the DNA TGTGCCAGCAGCCCCTCATGGGCGGGCAACAATGAGCAGTTCTTC.

This clonotype was detected only a few times. This sequence may be a read error, since a much larger clone differs from it by one base. The V and J genes are TRBV12-3 or TRBV12-4 and TRBJ1-1; D might be TRBD1 (6 bases). The CDR3 has 16 residues. Written as DNA, the CDR3 is TGTGCCAGCAGGCTCAGGGGCAGGAACTCGAACACTGAAGTTTTCTTT. Protein product: CASRLRGRNSNTEVFF.

This clonotype was counted at least ten times. This chain connects TRBV5-1 to TRBJ2-1, with D possibly matching TRBD1 (5 bases). Looked up from germline, CDR1 is SGHRS and CDR2 is YFSETQ. Trimming shortened V by 4 bases and J by 6 bases, and 17 bases separated the two germline ends. The CDR3 is made up of 15 amino acids. The CDR3 DNA is TGCGCCAGCAGCCCCGGGTGGGGCTCGGGCAATGAGCAGTTCTTC. This encodes CASSPGWGSGNEQFF. The full variable domain, with the rest looked up from reference TRBV5-1 and TRBJ2-1, is KAGVTQTPRYLIKTRGQQVTLSCSPISGHRSVSWYQQTPGQGLQFLFEYFSETQRNKGNFPGRFSGRQFSNSRSEMNVSTLELGDSALYLCASSPGWGSGNEQFFGPGTRLTVL.

There are many counts of this clonotype. V is TRBV20-1 and J is TRBJ2-3, with 8 bases matching TRBD2. The CDR3 runs to 15 residues. The V and J ends lost 3 bases and 1 base, in that order; junction bases with no gene match: 6. In germline, CDR1 is DFQATT, CDR2 SNEGSKA (reference sequence). CDR3 residues: CSARIGRGGTDTQYF. The CDR3 region has the DNA TGCAGTGCTAGGATCGGGCGGGGGGGCACAGATACGCAGTATTTT.

This clonotype was counted many times. This rearrangement joins TRBV28 to TRBJ1-1; unclear D gene. Trimming cost V 3 bases and J 0 bases, with 8 bases left between them. The CDR3 has 14 residues. CDR1 MDHEN and CDR2 SYDVKM come from the germline V gene. The CDR3 spells CASSLIQMNTEAFF. CDR3 in DNA: TGTGCCAGCAGTTTGATACAGATGAACACTGAAGCTTTCTTT.

This clonotype appeared many times. V and J are TRBV20-1 and TRBJ1-5; D may be TRBD1 (6 bases). The CDR3 consists of 14 residues. V lost 0 bases to trimming and J lost 11 bases, with 17 bases between them. Germline CDR1 and CDR2: DFQATT and SNEGSKA (reference sequence). CDR3 sequence: CSARDRGAITSQHF. CDR3 nucleotides: TGCAGTGCTAGAGATCGGGGGGCTATAACGTCCCAGCATTTT.

Only a few counts were recorded for this clonotype. The chain combines TRBV6-4 with TRBJ1-2; 8 bases are shared with TRBD1. The CDR3 extends over 15 amino acids. CDR1 and CDR2 (germline): MRHNA, SNTAGT. V shed 8 bases and J 4 bases; nucleotides not matched to a gene: 12. The CDR3 DNA reads as TGTGCCAGCTCTCCGACAGGGGAAGGAATCTATGGCTACACCTTC. Translated: CASSPTGEGIYGYTF.

This clonotype has at least ten counts. The rearrangement joins TRBV7-9 to TRBJ1-2; D gene ambiguous. Germline CDR1 and CDR2: SEHNR and FQNEAQ (reference sequence). CDR3 length: 11 amino acids. The V end lost 5 bases, the J end lost 8 bases, and 9 bases lay between the germline ends. CDR3 bases: TGTGCCAGCAGCCGGACGGAGGGCTACACCTTC. It translates to CASSRTEGYTF. The whole variable domain, remainder taken from reference TRBV7-9 and TRBJ1-2, is DTGVSQNPRHKITKRGQNVTFRCDPISEHNRLYWYRQTLGQGPEFLTYFQNEAQLEKSRLLSDRFSAERPKGSFSTLEIQRTEQGDSAMYLCASSRTEGYTFGSGTRLTVV.

Ten or more counts support this clonotype. This sequence joins TRBV29-1 and TRBJ1-1; D gene ambiguous. CDR1 SQVTM and CDR2 ANQGSEA come from the germline V gene. The V gene lost 6 bases and the J gene lost 1 base, with 6 bases spanning the gap. This CDR3 spans 11 amino acids. In nucleotides, the CDR3 is TGCAGCGTGAGGGAGAACACTGAAGCTTTCTTT. Translated: CSVRENTEAFF.

This clonotype was seen at least ten times. The chain joins TRBV6-2 or TRBV6-3 to TRBJ1-5; TRBD1 is a possible D gene (6 bases). CDR1 is MNHEY, CDR2 SVGEGT, per germline. Trimming removed 2 bases from V and 2 bases from J, with 16 bases in between. This CDR3 has 17 amino acids. For the CDR3, the DNA is TGTGCCAGCAGTTACGAACGTACAGGGTCGGGCAATCAGCCCCAGCATTTT. Protein: CASSYERTGSGNQPQHF.

This clonotype was found many times. The chain has TRBV27 and TRBJ2-7, with 8 bases aligning to TRBD2. This CDR3 contains 16 residues. CDR1 MNHEY and CDR2 SMNVEV come from the germline V gene (reference sequence). Unmatched junction bases numbered 11, after V lost 5 bases and J lost 2 bases. CDR3 nucleotides: TGTGCCAGCAGTCCCAACCCACGAGCGGGGGCCTACGAGCAGTACTTC. It encodes CASSPNPRAGAYEQYF.

The sample holds many counts of this clonotype. The chain carries TRBV18 and TRBJ2-1, with D hard to call. CDR3 size: 12 residues. Germline V gene lookup returns CDR1 KGHSH and CDR2 LQKENI. Trimming removed 6 bases at V and 7 bases at J, with 10 bases between. The CDR3 bases are TGTGCCAGCTCTGGCCCCGATAATGAGCAGTTCTTC. Amino acids: CASSGPDNEQFF.

CDR3 amino acids: CASAPGGRDEQFF. CDR3 DNA sequence: TGTGCCAGCGCCCCAGGGGGCCGAGATGAGCAGTTCTTC. This chain connects TRBV3-1 to TRBJ2-1; TRBD1 matches at 8 bases. This CDR3 has 13 residues. CDR1 LGHDT and CDR2 YNNKEL come from the germline V gene (reference sequence). Trimming removed 8 bases from V and 8 bases from J; junction bases left unmatched: 8.

This clonotype was observed many times. This chain links TRBV7-3 with TRBJ2-5; 8 bases fit TRBD1. J lost 4 bases, V lost 1 base, and 5 bases had no gene match. The CDR3 sequence is 15 residues long. The germline CDR1 and CDR2 sequences are SGHTA and FQGTGA. CDR3 in amino acids: CASSLKTGVVETQYF. CDR3 DNA: TGTGCCAGCAGCTTAAAGACAGGGGTGGTAGAGACCCAGTACTTC.

The chain joins TRBV6-9 to TRBJ2-5; TRBD2 matches at 13 bases. Germline V gene sequence: CDR1 MNHGY, CDR2 SVAAGI. With 4 bases clipped from V and 1 base from J, the junction kept 3 bases outside the gene matches. The CDR3 spans 16 residues. CDR3 protein: CASSLTSGGSQETQYF. The CDR3 nucleotides read TGTGCCAGCAGTTTGACTAGCGGGGGGTCCCAAGAGACCCAGTACTTC.

This clonotype occurred many times. The CDR3 DNA is TGTGCCAGCAGTGAATGGGGACGGGGTTGGAGCAATCAGCCCCAGCATTTT. Its translation is CASSEWGRGWSNQPQHF. The chain recombines TRBV6-1 with TRBJ1-5; TRBD1 is a possible D gene (5 bases). CDR3 length: 17 amino acids. V was shortened by 2 bases and J by 1 base, with 15 bases between the two germline ends. In germline, CDR1 is MNHNS, CDR2 SASEGT.

This clonotype was seen repeatedly, ten times or more. This rearrangement joins TRBV12-3 or TRBV12-4 to TRBJ1-4; D remains ambiguous. This CDR3 is built from 14 residues. V lost 6 bases and J 0 bases, leaving 8 bases between the germline ends. In DNA form, the CDR3 reads TGTGCCAGCAGCCTCAAGTCAACTAATGAAAAACTGTTTTTT. Translating it yields CASSLKSTNEKLFF.

The chain has TRBV19 and TRBJ1-3; D unresolved. V gave up 3 bases and J gave up 0 bases, with 12 bases separating them. Looked up from germline, CDR1 is LNHDA and CDR2 is SQIVND (reference sequence). The length of the CDR3 is 16 residues. The CDR3 nucleotides are TGTGCCAGTAGTATCTTGAAAGGACTCTCTGGAAACACCATATATTTT. Its protein product is CASSILKGLSGNTIYF. The variable domain in full, with the rest retrieved from reference TRBV19 and TRBJ1-3, is DGGITQSPKYLFRKEGQNVTLSCEQNLNHDAMYWYRQDPGQGLRLIYYSQIVNDFQKGDIAEGYSVSREKKESFPLTVTSAQKNPTAFYLCASSILKGLSGNTIYFGEGSWLTVV.

On this clonotype: This sequence is one base from a far larger clone and is likely a read error. V gene TRBV6-1 combines with J gene TRBJ1-1; D perhaps matches TRBD1 (6 bases). Germline assignment: CDR1 MNHNS and CDR2 SASEGT. The V end lost 6 bases, the J end lost 1 base, and 12 bases lay between the germline ends. The CDR3 contains 14 residues. CDR3 sequence: CASRAQGGNTEAFF. CDR3 sequence (DNA): TGTGCCAGCAGGGCACAGGGTGGGAACACTGAAGCTTTCTTT.

This clonotype was detected ten times or more. The V call is TRBV28, the J call TRBJ1-1; 7 bases match TRBD1. The length of the CDR3 is 14 residues. Trimming at V came to 5 bases and at J to 2 bases, leaving 5 bases not matched to a gene. The germline V gene has CDR1 MDHEN and CDR2 SYDVKM. CDR3 protein: CASSHGQANTEAFF. Written as DNA, the CDR3 is TGTGCCAGCAGTCACGGACAGGCCAACACTGAAGCTTTCTTT.

This clonotype came up many times. The V call is TRBV29-1, the J call TRBJ1-1; maybe TRBD1 (5 bases). The CDR3 has 13 residues. Germline assignment: CDR1 SQVTM and CDR2 ANQGSEA. The V end lost 4 bases, the J end lost 6 bases, and 15 bases lay between the germline ends. This chain's CDR3 is CSVGLGAGPEAFF. The CDR3 DNA is TGCAGCGTTGGCCTAGGGGCCGGCCCTGAAGCTTTCTTT.

The chain recombines TRBV2 with TRBJ2-3, with a possible D match to TRBD1 (5 bases). The CDR3 has 10 residues. Between the trimmed V and J ends, which lost 5 bases and 8 bases, there was a span of 5 bases. The V gene's germline CDR1 is SNHLY and CDR2 FYNNEI. The CDR3: CASSQGTQYF. The DNA of the CDR3 is TGTGCCAGCAGTCAGGGTACGCAGTATTTT.

This clonotype has a handful of counts. This chain links TRBV15 with TRBJ1-5, with no clear D. The germline V and J ends were trimmed by 0 bases and 5 bases, with 17 bases remaining between them. The CDR3 spans 17 residues. CDR1 is LNHNV and CDR2 is YYDKDF in the germline V gene (reference sequence). The CDR3 region has the DNA TGTGCCACCAGCAGAGAGAGGATAGGGCAGGTGGATCAGCCCCAGCATTTT. Its protein is CATSRERIGQVDQPQHF. Full variable domain (remainder filled in from reference TRBV15 and TRBJ1-5): DAMVIQNPRYQVTQFGKPVTLSCSQTLNHNVMYWYQQKSSQAPKLLFHYYDKDFNNEADTPDNFQSRRPNTSFCFLDIRSPGLGDTAMYLCATSRERIGQVDQPQHFGDGTRLSIL.

This rearrangement joins TRBV20-1 to TRBJ1-2, with D maybe TRBD1 (6 bases). This CDR3 contains 15 residues. V was pared by 5 bases and J by 0 bases, with 16 bases between. Germline assignment: CDR1 DFQATT and CDR2 SNEGSKA (reference sequence). The CDR3 DNA is TGCAGTGCTCCGCCGGGACAAAACGCTAACTATGGCTACACCTTC. It encodes CSAPPGQNANYGYTF.